This T cell receptor beta chain was captured by sequencing in a study of T cell responses to AZD1222 COVID-19 vaccine. Study details: It was second doses at about 4 or about 12 weeks that were pooled.

Some clones are missing from TCRdb's copy, which holds only in-frame ones; the method was immunoSEQ multiplex PCR. The table has 150,000 or so clones, 94% seen once. About this clone: Its target is unknown.

With 1 base removed from V and 8 bases from J, the gap between germline ends came to 18 bases. The CDR3 totals 15 residues. Germline lookup yields CDR1 SGHKS and CDR2 YYEKEE (reference sequence). Study-wide results and caveats: Among vaccine-associated CD4 TCRs, coverage spanned spike, with dominance at 160-218 and 743-854.

The TCR originated in an adult in good health. The J gene is TRBJ1-1, the V gene TRBV5-5; perhaps TRBD1 as D (6 bases). Sequencing used peripheral blood, obtained on day 0 of AZD1222 vaccination. CDR3 amino acids: CASSLRSTGRGEAFF. CDR3 bases: TGTGCCAGCAGCTTGCGGTCTACAGGGAGGGGAGAAGCTTTCTTT.